The 13 T cell receptor beta chains below were found in one sample sequenced in a study of CD8+CD57+ T cells in acquired aplastic anemia (dated by TCRdb to 2016 to 2019). Sequencing took place on an Illumina HiSeq 2000. Genomic DNA was used as template for profiling of TCR beta VDJ combinations and CDR3 sequences. Using fastp at Q25 and MiXCR, TCRdb reprocessed the public reads and kept productive beta chains. Each record represents a unique CDR3 protein, reported with the most common genes and DNA among its rows. Within this sample are under 200,000 distinct CDR3 sequences, with over 40% of them counted one time only. Roughly 2% of the sample comes from the top ten. Patients chosen for sequencing had shown expansion of CD8+CD57+ cells by flow cytometry. Input material: sorted CD4+, CD8+, or CD8+CD57+ T cells (not recorded which) from PBMCs. Receptors originate from a human donor with aplastic anemia.

The chain carries TRBV27 and TRBJ1-5; D is possibly TRBD1 (5 bases). The V and J ends lost 5 bases and 1 base respectively, with 15 bases between them. This CDR3 is 16 amino acids long. Germline-derived CDR1 and CDR2 are MNHEY and SMNVEV (reference sequence). In nucleotides, the CDR3 is TGTGCCAGCAGTCCCATTAAGGGACCGAGCAATCAGCCCCAGCATTTT. This codes for CASSPIKGPSNQPQHF.

This clonotype was detected many times. The genes are TRBV5-1 and TRBJ2-3, with D perhaps matching TRBD2 (6 bases). In germline, CDR1 is SGHRS, CDR2 YFSETQ. The CDR3 sequence is 14 residues long. The V end was cut by 6 bases, the J end by 2 bases, with 13 bases between. CDR3 DNA sequence: TGCGCCAGCACCAAAAGCGGGTTCACAGATACGCAGTATTTT. As protein: CASTKSGFTDTQYF.

This clonotype was counted many times. The gene calls are TRBV5-4 and TRBJ1-2; weak D call: TRBD1 (6 bases). The CDR3 covers 13 residues. Germline V gene data show CDR1 as SGHNT and CDR2 as YYREEE (reference sequence). Trimming removed 8 bases at V and 10 bases at J, with 21 bases between. The chain's CDR3 is CASTWGRGEDYTF. For the CDR3, the DNA is TGTGCCAGTACTTGGGGGAGGGGGGAAGACTACACCTTC. Full variable domain (rest looked up from reference TRBV5-4 and TRBJ1-2): ETGVTQSPTHLIKTRGQQVTLRCSSQSGHNTVSWYQQALGQGPQFIFQYYREEENGRGNFPPRFSGLQFPNYSSELNVNALELDDSALYLCASTWGRGEDYTFGSGTRLTVV.

The table lists this clonotype with many counts. V is TRBV20-1 and J is TRBJ2-7, with D tentatively TRBD1 (6 bases). The length of the CDR3 is 16 residues. The germline V gene has CDR1 DFQATT and CDR2 SNEGSKA (reference sequence). V lost 6 bases and J 0 bases, leaving 21 bases between the germline ends. CDR3 sequence (DNA): TGCAGTGCCAGTGGCCGGCACACAGGGAACTCCTACGAGCAGTACTTC. The encoded protein is CSASGRHTGNSYEQYF.

The sample holds many counts of this clonotype. V gene TRBV6-4 combines with J gene TRBJ1-1; 8 bases fit TRBD1. V lost 6 bases to trimming and J lost 4 bases; unmatched junction nucleotides: 7. The CDR3 is 14 residues long. Germline assignment: CDR1 MRHNA and CDR2 SNTAGT. CDR3 sequence reads: CASRPTGGSTEAFF. The CDR3, as DNA: TGTGCCAGCAGACCCACAGGGGGTAGCACTGAAGCTTTCTTT.

The J gene is TRBJ1-3, the V gene TRBV11-1; 7 nucleotides line up with TRBD1. The V gene's germline CDR1 is SGHAT and CDR2 FQDESV (reference sequence). V shed 5 bases, J shed 5 bases, and the junction held 6 bases outside the gene matches. The CDR3 runs 14 residues. CDR3 bases: TGTGCCAGCAGCGATCCGGGACAGAGAAACACCATATATTTT. Amino acid sequence: CASSDPGQRNTIYF.

In its sample, this clonotype was seen many times. V gene TRBV11-1 combines with J gene TRBJ2-2; no firm D call. The CDR3 is 16 residues long. The V end was cut by 3 bases, the J end by 2 bases, with 13 bases between. The germline gives CDR1 SGHAT, CDR2 FQDESV (reference sequence). The DNA for the CDR3 is TGTGCCAGCAGCTTTTCCGTAGTCCCAAACACCGGGGAGCTGTTTTTT. Translating it yields CASSFSVVPNTGELFF. The full variable domain, completed using reference TRBV11-1 and TRBJ2-2, is EAEVAQSPRYKITEKSQAVAFWCDPISGHATLYWYRQILGQGPELLVQFQDESVVDDSQLPKDRFSAERLKGVDSTLKIQPAELGDSAMYLCASSFSVVPNTGELFFGEGSRLTVL.

A few counts support this clonotype. The V and J genes are TRBV2 and TRBJ1-6, with TRBD1 identical over 8 bases. After removal of 6 bases from V and 9 bases from J, the junction contained 7 bases not matched to a gene. This CDR3 has 14 amino acids. Looked up from germline, CDR1 is SNHLY and CDR2 is FYNNEI. The CDR3 sequence is CASRTDRDSSPLHF. The CDR3 coding sequence is TGTGCCAGCAGGACGGACAGGGATAGTTCACCCCTCCACTTT. Together with reference TRBV2 and TRBJ1-6, the CDR3 gives the full variable domain: EPEVTQTPSHQVTQMGQEVILRCVPISNHLYFYWYRQILGQKVEFLVSFYNNEISEKSEIFDDQFSVERPDGSNFTLKIRSTKLEDSAMYFCASRTDRDSSPLHFGNGTRLTVT.

This clonotype was seen once. Lacking the conserved final phenylalanine or tryptophan, this CDR3 likely reflects a read error. The DNA is omitted, as the CDR3 cannot be located on it reliably, and the CDR3 follows TCRdb's listing. This sequence joins TRBV5-1 and TRBJ2-3; TRBD1, as called in the table, went unchecked against the DNA. The CDR3 has 8 residues if both end residues are counted. Germline assignment: CDR1 SGHRS and CDR2 YFSETQ. The CDR3 sequence: CASSLGSG.

This sequence joins TRBV10-3 and TRBJ1-1, with 7 bases lining up with TRBD1. Germline values: CDR1 ENHRY, CDR2 SYGVKD. CDR3 length: 15 amino acids. With 0 bases clipped from V and 5 bases from J, the junction kept 6 bases outside the gene matches. CDR3 in amino acids: CAISESFQGETEAFF. CDR3 bases: TGTGCCATCAGTGAGTCCTTCCAGGGGGAAACTGAAGCTTTCTTT.

V gene TRBV24-1 combines with J gene TRBJ1-3, with 7 bases matching TRBD1. The V and J ends lost 4 bases and 0 bases, in that order; junction bases with no gene match: 5. The CDR3 loop spans 16 amino acids. Germline CDR1 and CDR2: KGHDR and SFDVKD. The CDR3 loop is CATSDSGQNSGNTIYF. In nucleotides, the CDR3 is TGTGCCACCAGTGACTCGGGACAGAACTCTGGAAACACCATATATTTT.

The CDR3: CAISVYAGTNGDANYGYTF. Written as DNA, the CDR3 is TGTGCCATCAGTGTCTATGCTGGGACAAACGGGGACGCTAACTATGGCTACACCTTC. The gene calls are TRBV10-3 and TRBJ1-2, with a possible D match to TRBD1 (6 bases). Germline CDR1 is ENHRY and CDR2 is SYGVKD. The CDR3 runs 19 residues. Trimming stripped 4 bases from V and 0 bases from J, with 24 bases between.

This clonotype was found many times. V gene TRBV14 combines with J gene TRBJ1-2; no definite D call. In germline, CDR1 is SGHDN, CDR2 FVKESK. CDR3 size: 14 residues. The V end was cut by 0 bases, the J end by 5 bases, with 10 bases between. CDR3 sequence reads: CASSQDIPTYGYTF. The CDR3 bases are TGTGCCAGCAGCCAAGATATCCCAACATATGGCTACACCTTC.